The 15 T cell receptor beta chains presented below share a single source sample, sequenced in a study of blood T cell repertoires in COVID-19. Assay: immunoSEQ multiplex PCR; the TCRdb copy retains only in-frame clones and omits some. This sample has a few hundred thousand clones; roughly 85% occur once, and the top ten carry 2.4%. Material for sequencing was peripheral blood. The receptors stem from a woman in her 70s with COVID-19, enrolled during active disease.

In its sample, this clone was seen once. The chain recombines TRBV5-1 with TRBJ1-6; TRBD1 agrees at 7 bases. From germline, CDR1 is SGHRS and CDR2 YFSETQ. This CDR3 contains 17 residues. V lost 0 bases and J lost 0; bases outside the gene matches: 3. The CDR3 region is CASSLGDSYSYNSPLHF. CDR3 nucleotides: TGCGCCAGCAGCTTGGGGGACAGCTACTCCTATAATTCACCCCTCCACTTT.

V usage is TRBV7-9 and J usage is TRBJ2-7; D uncertain. CDR1 and CDR2 from the germline V gene are SEHNR and FQNEAQ (reference sequence). The germline V and J ends were trimmed by 2 bases and 6 bases, with 11 bases remaining between them. The CDR3 has 13 residues. In DNA, the CDR3 is TGTGCCAGCAGCTTATCGCCGGGTCGCGAGCAGTACTTC. The encoded protein is CASSLSPGREQYF. Combining the CDR3 with reference TRBV7-9 and TRBJ2-7 gives the whole variable domain DTGVSQNPRHKITKRGQNVTFRCDPISEHNRLYWYRQTLGQGPEFLTYFQNEAQLEKSRLLSDRFSAERPKGSFSTLEIQRTEQGDSAMYLCASSLSPGREQYFGPGTRLTVT.

CDR3 protein: CASSLGRAETQYF. CDR3 coding DNA: TGTGCCAGCAGCTTGGGCAGGGCAGAGACCCAGTACTTC. The J gene is TRBJ2-5, the V gene TRBV7-2, with D maybe TRBD1 (5 bases). Germline loops: CDR1 SGHTA, CDR2 FQGNSA. Trimming removed 3 bases at V and 4 bases at J, with 9 bases between. This CDR3 is 13 amino acids long.

This clone was seen only once. The chain uses TRBV7-8 and TRBJ1-6, with 8 bases lining up with TRBD1. The CDR3 is 15 residues long. V dropped 1 base and J dropped 7; count of bases not matched to a gene: 3. From germline, CDR1 is SGHVS and CDR2 FQNEAQ. The CDR3 spells CASSLVGTGNSPLHF. The CDR3 region has the DNA TGTGCCAGCAGCTTAGTGGGGACAGGCAATTCACCCCTCCACTTT.

The J gene is TRBJ2-5, the V gene TRBV18; TRBD1 matches at 10 bases. Germline V gives CDR1 KGHSH, CDR2 LQKENI. The CDR3 is 15 amino acids. After removal of 3 bases from V and 5 bases from J, the junction contained 6 bases not matched to a gene. CDR3 in amino acids: CASSPATGGWETQYF. Here the CDR3 DNA reads TGTGCCAGCTCACCCGCGACAGGGGGCTGGGAGACCCAGTACTTC. Looking up the rest from reference TRBV18 and TRBJ2-5 gives the full variable domain: NAGVMQNPRHLVRRRGQEARLRCSPMKGHSHVYWYRQLPEEGLKFMVYLQKENIIDESGMPKERFSAEFPKEGPSILRIQQVVRGDSAAYFCASSPATGGWETQYFGPGTRLLVL.

This chain links TRBV2 with TRBJ2-3; D perhaps matches TRBD2 (6 bases). The CDR3 is 17 amino acids. V was clipped by 2 bases and J by 0 bases, with 15 bases between them. Germline V gene lookup returns CDR1 SNHLY and CDR2 FYNNEI. CDR3 in amino acids: CASSEIRGTLSTDTQYF. The DNA for the CDR3 is TGTGCCAGCAGTGAAATTCGCGGGACGCTGAGCACAGATACGCAGTATTTT.

This chain links TRBV7-2 with TRBJ2-1, with 8 positions matching TRBD1. The V gene end was trimmed by 5 bases and the J gene end by 8 bases; junction bases not matched to a gene: 11. This CDR3 is built from 15 residues. Germline V lookup: CDR1 SGHTA, CDR2 FQGNSA. The CDR3 spells CASSLGAGGIDEQFF. The CDR3, as DNA: TGTGCCAGCAGCCTCGGGGCAGGGGGCATCGATGAGCAGTTCTTC.

This clone has just a few counts. This chain uses TRBV11-3 with TRBJ2-5, with a tentative D call TRBD1 (5 bases). The ends were cut back, 2 bases at V and 3 bases at J, with 10 bases in the middle. CDR1 and CDR2 from the germline V gene are SGHNT and YENEEA. This CDR3 spans 14 amino acids. Written as DNA, the CDR3 is TGTGCCAGCAGCTTACCAGGGCAGAAAGAGACCCAGTACTTC. Translated, it gives CASSLPGQKETQYF.

DNA for the CDR3: TGTGCCAGTAGTCCCACAGGGGTCGGGGAGCTGTTTTTT. It codes for CASSPTGVGELFF. The chain joins TRBV19 to TRBJ2-2, with 7 bases aligning to TRBD1. CDR3 length equals 13 residues. Germline V gives CDR1 LNHDA, CDR2 SQIVND (reference sequence). Trimming cost V 5 bases and J 7 bases; bases outside gene matches: 4.

The V gene is TRBV19, the J gene TRBJ1-4, with D perhaps TRBD1 (5 bases). Deletions cut 5 bases from V and 3 bases from J, with 19 bases between. This CDR3 is built from 17 residues. Germline V gene lookup returns CDR1 LNHDA and CDR2 SQIVND (reference sequence). CDR3 nucleotides: TGTGCCAGTAGTCCAACGGGACTCCCGACCCCTAATGAAAAACTGTTTTTT. Translating gives CASSPTGLPTPNEKLFF.

This chain joins TRBV18 and TRBJ2-7; possible D gene TRBD2, 5 bases. Germline V gives CDR1 KGHSH, CDR2 LQKENI. There are 15 residues in the CDR3. V shed 3 bases and J shed 4 bases, with 16 bases lying between them. The CDR3 sequence is CASSPHPQRFYEQYF. The CDR3 bases are TGTGCCAGCTCACCCCACCCCCAGCGGTTTTACGAGCAGTACTTC.

The J gene is TRBJ1-3, the V gene TRBV4-1; D unclear. The CDR3 is 16 residues long. Germline loops: CDR1 MGHRA, CDR2 YSYEKL. The V gene lost 4 bases and the J gene lost 6 bases, with 19 bases spanning the gap. CDR3 nucleotide sequence: TGCGCCAGCAGCCTAGATTTAGCGGTAACCCAAAACACCATATATTTT. It specifies CASSLDLAVTQNTIYF.

The V call is TRBV6-5, the J call TRBJ2-1, with TRBD1 matching 8 bases. CDR1 is MNHEY, CDR2 SVGAGI, per germline. The CDR3 contains 15 residues. V shed 5 bases and J 6 bases; nucleotides not matched to a gene: 9. CDR3 residues: CASSISGGDFNEQFF. CDR3 DNA sequence: TGTGCCAGCAGTATTTCAGGGGGCGACTTCAATGAGCAGTTCTTC.

The J gene is TRBJ1-5, the V gene TRBV6-1; D ambiguous. CDR3 length: 16 amino acids. V dropped 2 bases and J dropped 2 bases, with 13 bases sitting between them. Looked up from germline, CDR1 is MNHNS and CDR2 is SASEGT. The CDR3 DNA is TGTGCCAGCAGTGAACAGGAGGCCCTGGGCAATCAGCCCCAGCATTTT. It is translated as CASSEQEALGNQPQHF.

This clone came up once. The chain recombines TRBV7-8 with TRBJ1-6; TRBD1 matches at 7 bases. The CDR3 runs 15 residues. Germline V gives CDR1 SGHVS, CDR2 FQNEAQ. After removal of 5 bases from V and 8 bases from J, the junction contained 9 bases not matched to a gene. CDR3 protein: CASSPMTGSDSPLHF. CDR3 coding DNA: TGTGCCAGCAGCCCAATGACAGGGTCGGATTCACCCCTCCACTTT. Together with reference TRBV7-8 and TRBJ1-6, the CDR3 gives the full variable domain: GAGVSQSPRYKVAKRGQDVALRCDPISGHVSLFWYQQALGQGPEFLTYFQNEAQLDKSGLPSDRFFAERPEGSVSTLKIQRTQQEDSAVYLCASSPMTGSDSPLHFGNGTRLTVT.